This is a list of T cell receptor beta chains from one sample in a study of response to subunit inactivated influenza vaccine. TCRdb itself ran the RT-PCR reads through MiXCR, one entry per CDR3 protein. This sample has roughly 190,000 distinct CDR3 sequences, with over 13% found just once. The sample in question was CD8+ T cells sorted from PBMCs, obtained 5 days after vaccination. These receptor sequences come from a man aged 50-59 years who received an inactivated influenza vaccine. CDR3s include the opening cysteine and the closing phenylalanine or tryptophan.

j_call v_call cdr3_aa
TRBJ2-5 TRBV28 CASRRGTGVPLRETQYF
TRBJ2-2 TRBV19 CASRKQGEYTGELFF
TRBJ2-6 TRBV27 CASSQSSGANVLTF
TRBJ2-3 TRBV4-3 CASSQVTSGRTTDTQYF
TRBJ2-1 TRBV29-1 CSVDPGLVPYNEQFF
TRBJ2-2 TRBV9 CASSLTLDSTGELFF
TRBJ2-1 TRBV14 CASRQGRYNEQFF
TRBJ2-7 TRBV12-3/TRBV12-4 CASRGQSYEQYF
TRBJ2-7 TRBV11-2 CASSYPGHSYEQYF
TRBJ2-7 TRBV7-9 CASSPKAGQGYEQYF
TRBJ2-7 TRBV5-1 CASNWDAEGHREQYF
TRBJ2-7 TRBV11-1 CASSVGPGQGSTYSYEQYF
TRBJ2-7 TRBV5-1 CASSFGAAQEQYF
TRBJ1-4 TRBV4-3 CASSIGQGFREKLFF
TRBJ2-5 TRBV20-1 CSARDRSAALAGVETQYF
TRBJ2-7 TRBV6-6 CASSYSLAEQYF
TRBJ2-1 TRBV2 CASKQGANNEQFF
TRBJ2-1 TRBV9 CASSGETGWSYNEQFF
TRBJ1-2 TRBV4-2 CASRQGPDGYTF
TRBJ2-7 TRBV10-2 CASSGLLAGEQYF
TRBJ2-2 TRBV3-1 CASSQGRGANTGELFF
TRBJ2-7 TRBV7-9 CASSNAGTENYEQYF
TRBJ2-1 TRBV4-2 CASSQDGEREGWNEQFF
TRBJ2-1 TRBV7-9 CASSQTGSNEQFF
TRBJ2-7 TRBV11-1 CASSFRDRVIPGSYEQYF
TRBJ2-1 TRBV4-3 CASSQVHQSSYNEQFF
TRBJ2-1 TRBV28 CASSFPLRGEGSYNEQFF
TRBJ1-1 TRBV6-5 CASSYSSGNMNTEAFF